This T cell receptor (beta chain) was observed in a study of technical replicates of blood from a few donors. This table comes from immunoSEQ multiplex PCR, and its TCRdb copy is limited to in-frame clones, with some not included. The table records about 75,000 clones, nearly 98% of them present only once. The germline CDR1 and CDR2 sequences are SGHTS and YDEGEE. Trimming removed 1 base from V and 0 bases from J, with 8 bases in between. The CDR3 is 14 residues long. The source is a human donor in good health. The rearrangement joins TRBV5-8 to TRBJ2-7; D gene uncertain. Material for sequencing was T cells isolated from PBMCs. CDR3 sequence reads: CASSLLFGSYEQYF. The CDR3 DNA reads as TGTGCCAGCAGCTTGTTGTTCGGCTCCTACGAGCAGTACTTC.